Sequencing of this T cell receptor (beta chain) was carried out in a study of cytomegalovirus exposure and HLA in healthy donors. Broader study findings: A further, later analysis showed that HLA-associated TCR beta chains (compared with equally common others) were more clonally expanded.

About this clone itself: Its target is not known.

Amplification used 60 Vbeta primers and 13 Jbeta primers. The repertoire was sequenced with immunoSEQ multiplex PCR; TCRdb's copy has only in-frame clones and lacks some. This table lists under 150,000 clones. The ends were cut back, 2 bases at V and 0 bases at J, with 8 bases in the middle. The CDR3 covers 15 residues. Germline CDR1 and CDR2: SGHDT and YYEEEE. This chain links TRBV5-6 with TRBJ2-2; no reliable D call. Sequencing was carried out using PBMCs. The clonotype originates from a woman in her 40s in good health and CMV-seronegative. The CDR3, as DNA: TGTGCCAGCAGCTTCGTTCGCGCGAACACCGGGGAGCTGTTTTTT. Translating it yields CASSFVRANTGELFF. Using reference TRBV5-6 and TRBJ2-2 for the parts outside the CDR3, the full variable domain is DAGVTQSPTHLIKTRGQQVTLRCSPKSGHDTVSWYQQALGQGPQFIFQYYEEEERQRGNFPDRFSGHQFPNYSSELNVNALLLGDSALYLCASSFVRANTGELFFGEGSRLTVL.